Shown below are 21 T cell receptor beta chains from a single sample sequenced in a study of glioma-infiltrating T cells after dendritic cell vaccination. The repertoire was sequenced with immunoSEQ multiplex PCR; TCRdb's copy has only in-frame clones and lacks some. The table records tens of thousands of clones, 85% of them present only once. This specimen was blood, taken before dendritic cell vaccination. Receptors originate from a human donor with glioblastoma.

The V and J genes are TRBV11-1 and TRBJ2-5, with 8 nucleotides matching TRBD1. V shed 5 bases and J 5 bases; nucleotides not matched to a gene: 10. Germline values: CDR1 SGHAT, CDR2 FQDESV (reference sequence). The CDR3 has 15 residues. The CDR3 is CASSARQGARETQYF. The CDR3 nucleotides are TGTGCCAGCAGCGCCCGGCAGGGGGCGAGGGAGACCCAGTACTTC.

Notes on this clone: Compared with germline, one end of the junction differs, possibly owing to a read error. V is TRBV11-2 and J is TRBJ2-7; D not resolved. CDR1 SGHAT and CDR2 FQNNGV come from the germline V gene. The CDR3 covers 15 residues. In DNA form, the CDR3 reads TGTGCCAGCACCTTAGCAACTTCCCACTCCTACGAGCAGTACTTC. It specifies CASTLATSHSYEQYF.

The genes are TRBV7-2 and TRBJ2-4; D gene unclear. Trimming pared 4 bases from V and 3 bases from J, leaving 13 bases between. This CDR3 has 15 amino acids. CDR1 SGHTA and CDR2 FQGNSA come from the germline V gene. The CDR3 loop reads CASSYDAAGKNIQYF. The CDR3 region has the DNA TGTGCCAGCAGCTATGACGCCGCAGGCAAAAACATTCAGTACTTC.

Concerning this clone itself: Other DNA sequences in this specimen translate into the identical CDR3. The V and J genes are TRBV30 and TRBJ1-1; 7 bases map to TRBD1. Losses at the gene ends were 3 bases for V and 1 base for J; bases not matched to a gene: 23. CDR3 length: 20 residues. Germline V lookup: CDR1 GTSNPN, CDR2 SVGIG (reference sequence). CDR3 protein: CAWRVPSPVSPGQPNTEAFF. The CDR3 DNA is TGTGCCTGGAGGGTCCCTTCTCCTGTTTCCCCGGGACAGCCGAACACTGAAGCTTTCTTT. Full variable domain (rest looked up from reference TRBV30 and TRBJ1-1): SQTIHQWPATLVQPVGSPLSLECTVEGTSNPNLYWYRQAAGRGLQLLFYSVGIGQISSEVPQNLSASRPQDRQFILSSKKLLLSDSGFYLCAWRVPSPVSPGQPNTEAFFGQGTRLTVV.

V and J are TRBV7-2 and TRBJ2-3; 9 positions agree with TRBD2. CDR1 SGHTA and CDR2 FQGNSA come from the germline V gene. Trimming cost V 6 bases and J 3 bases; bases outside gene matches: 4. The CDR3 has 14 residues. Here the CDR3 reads CASSLAGRTDTQYF. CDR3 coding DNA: TGTGCCAGCAGTCTAGCGGGAAGGACAGATACGCAGTATTTT.

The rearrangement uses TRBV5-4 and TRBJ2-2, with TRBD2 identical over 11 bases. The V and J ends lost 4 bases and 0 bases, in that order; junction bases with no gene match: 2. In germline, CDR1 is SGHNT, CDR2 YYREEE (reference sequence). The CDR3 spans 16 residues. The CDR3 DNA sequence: TGTGCCAGCAGCCGGGGACTAGCGGCGAACACCGGGGAGCTGTTTTTT. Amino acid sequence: CASSRGLAANTGELFF.

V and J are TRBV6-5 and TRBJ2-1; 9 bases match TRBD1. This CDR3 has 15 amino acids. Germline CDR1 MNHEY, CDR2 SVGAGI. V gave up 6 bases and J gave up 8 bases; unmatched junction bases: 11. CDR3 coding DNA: TGTGCCAGCAGAACCCGGGACAGGGTAATATATGAGCAGTTCTTC. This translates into CASRTRDRVIYEQFF.

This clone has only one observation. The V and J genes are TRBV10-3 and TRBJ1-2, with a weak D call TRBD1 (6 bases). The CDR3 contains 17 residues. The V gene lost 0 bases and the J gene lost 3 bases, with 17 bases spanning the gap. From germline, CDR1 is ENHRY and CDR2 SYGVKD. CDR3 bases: TGTGCCATCAGTGAGTCGGGAGTGTTGACAGGCGACTATGGCTACACCTTC. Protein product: CAISESGVLTGDYGYTF.

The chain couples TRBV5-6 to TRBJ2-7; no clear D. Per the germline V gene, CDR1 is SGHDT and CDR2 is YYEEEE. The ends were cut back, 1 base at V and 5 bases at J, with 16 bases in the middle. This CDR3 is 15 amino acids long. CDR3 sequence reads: CASSLRSVGYHEQYF. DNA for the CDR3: TGTGCCAGCAGCTTGAGGTCAGTGGGCTACCACGAGCAGTACTTC. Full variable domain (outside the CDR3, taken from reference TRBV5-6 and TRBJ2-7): DAGVTQSPTHLIKTRGQQVTLRCSPKSGHDTVSWYQQALGQGPQFIFQYYEEEERQRGNFPDRFSGHQFPNYSSELNVNALLLGDSALYLCASSLRSVGYHEQYFGPGTRLTVT.

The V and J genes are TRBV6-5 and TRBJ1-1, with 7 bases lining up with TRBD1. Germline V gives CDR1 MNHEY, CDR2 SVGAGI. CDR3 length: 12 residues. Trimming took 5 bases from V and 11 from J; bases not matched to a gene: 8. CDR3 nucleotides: TGTGCCAGCAGTCCTACGACAGGGATGGCTTTCTTT. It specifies CASSPTTGMAFF.

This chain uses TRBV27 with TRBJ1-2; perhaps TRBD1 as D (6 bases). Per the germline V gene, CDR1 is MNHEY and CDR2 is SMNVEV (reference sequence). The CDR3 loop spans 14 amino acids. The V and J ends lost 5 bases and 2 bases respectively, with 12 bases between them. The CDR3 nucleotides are TGTGCCAGCAGTCATTCACAGGGAAACTATGGCTACACCTTC. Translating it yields CASSHSQGNYGYTF.

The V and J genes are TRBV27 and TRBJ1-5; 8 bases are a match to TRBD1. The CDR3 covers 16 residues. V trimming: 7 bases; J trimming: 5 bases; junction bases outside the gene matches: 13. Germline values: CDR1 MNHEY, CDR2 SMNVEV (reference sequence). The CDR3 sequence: CASTCPTDREYQPQHF. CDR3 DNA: TGTGCCAGCACGTGCCCCACGGACAGGGAATATCAGCCCCAGCATTTT.

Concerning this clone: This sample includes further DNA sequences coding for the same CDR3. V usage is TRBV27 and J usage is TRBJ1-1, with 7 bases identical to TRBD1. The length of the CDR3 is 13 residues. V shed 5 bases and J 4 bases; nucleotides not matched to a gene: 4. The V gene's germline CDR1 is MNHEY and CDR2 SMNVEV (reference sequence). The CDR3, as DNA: TGTGCCAGCAGTCCGACAGGGAGCACTGAAGCTTTCTTT. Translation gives CASSPTGSTEAFF.

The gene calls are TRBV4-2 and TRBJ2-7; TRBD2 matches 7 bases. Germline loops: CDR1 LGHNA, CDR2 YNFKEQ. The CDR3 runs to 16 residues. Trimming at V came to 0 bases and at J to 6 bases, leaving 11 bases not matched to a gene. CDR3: CASSQDLGLRPGEQYF. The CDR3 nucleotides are TGTGCCAGCAGCCAAGATCTGGGACTACGGCCAGGCGAGCAGTACTTC.

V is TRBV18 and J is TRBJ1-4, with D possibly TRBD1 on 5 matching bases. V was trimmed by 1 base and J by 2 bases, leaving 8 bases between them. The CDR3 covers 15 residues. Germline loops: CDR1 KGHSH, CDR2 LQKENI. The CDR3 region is CASSPRGDTNEKLFF. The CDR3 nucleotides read TGTGCCAGCTCACCACGGGGGGATACTAATGAAAAACTGTTTTTT.

DNA of the CDR3: TGCGCCAGCAGCTTGGTGGCTAGCGCGAGCTCCTACGAGCAGTACTTC. Encoded protein: CASSLVASASSYEQYF. V and J are TRBV5-1 and TRBJ2-7, with D perhaps TRBD2 (6 bases). Per the germline V gene, CDR1 is SGHRS and CDR2 is YFSETQ. The CDR3 sequence is 16 residues long. The V end was cut by 0 bases, the J end by 0 bases, with 13 bases between. Variable domain in full (rest from reference TRBV5-1 and TRBJ2-7): KAGVTQTPRYLIKTRGQQVTLSCSPISGHRSVSWYQQTPGQGLQFLFEYFSETQRNKGNFPGRFSGRQFSNSRSEMNVSTLELGDSALYLCASSLVASASSYEQYFGPGTRLTVT.

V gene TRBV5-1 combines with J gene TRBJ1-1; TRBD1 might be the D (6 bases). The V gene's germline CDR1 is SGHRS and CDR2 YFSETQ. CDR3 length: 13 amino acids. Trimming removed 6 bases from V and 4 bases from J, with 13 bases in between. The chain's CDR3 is CASTKTGSTEAFF. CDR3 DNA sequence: TGCGCCAGCACCAAAACAGGGAGCACTGAAGCTTTCTTT.

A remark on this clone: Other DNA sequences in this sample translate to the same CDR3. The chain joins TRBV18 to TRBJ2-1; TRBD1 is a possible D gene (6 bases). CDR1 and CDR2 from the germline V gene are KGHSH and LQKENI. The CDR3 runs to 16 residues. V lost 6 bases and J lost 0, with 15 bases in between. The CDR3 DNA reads TGTGCCAGCTCCCCAAACAGGGCGAGCTCCTACAATGAGCAGTTCTTC. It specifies CASSPNRASSYNEQFF.

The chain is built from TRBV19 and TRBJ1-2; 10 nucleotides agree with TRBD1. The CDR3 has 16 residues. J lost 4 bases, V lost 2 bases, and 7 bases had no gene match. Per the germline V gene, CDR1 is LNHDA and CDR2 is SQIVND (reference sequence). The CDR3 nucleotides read TGTGCCAGTAGTATAACCCGGACAGGGGGGAGCTATGGCTACACCTTC. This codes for CASSITRTGGSYGYTF.

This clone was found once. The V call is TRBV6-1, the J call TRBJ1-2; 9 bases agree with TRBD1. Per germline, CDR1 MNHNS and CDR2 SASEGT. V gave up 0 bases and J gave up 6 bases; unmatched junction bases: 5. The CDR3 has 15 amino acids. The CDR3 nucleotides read TGTGCCAGCAGTGAAGCGCGGGGGACAGGGCATGGCTACACCTTC. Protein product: CASSEARGTGHGYTF.

CDR3 in amino acids: CASSYSSGGAGEQFF. For the CDR3, the DNA is TGTGCCAGCAGTTATTCTAGCGGGGGGGCAGGTGAGCAGTTCTTC. J is TRBJ2-1 and V is TRBV5-6; the match to TRBD2 covers 12 bases. The CDR3 length is 15 residues. CDR1 is SGHDT and CDR2 is YYEEEE in the germline V gene. With V trimmed by 5 bases and J by 9 bases, 9 bases remained unmatched.